These 9 T cell receptor beta chains share one sample of origin, sequenced in a study of T cell responses to AZD1222 COVID-19 vaccine. Produced via immunoSEQ multiplex PCR; TCRdb's table is partial and in-frame only. The sample includes some 170,000 clones, 80% to 90% of them seen just once. The sample consisted of peripheral blood, taken 28 days after the second dose of the MenACWY control vaccine. The receptors stem from an adult who received the MenACWY meningococcal vaccine as a control.

This chain connects TRBV9 to TRBJ2-7; D is possibly TRBD2 (5 bases). The CDR3 covers 16 residues. The V gene lost 3 bases and the J gene lost 4 bases, with 20 bases spanning the gap. The germline CDR1 and CDR2 sequences are SGDLS and YYNGEE. For the CDR3, the DNA is TGTGCCAGCAGCGAGGGTAGCGTGTCTGACTGGTACGAGCAGTACTTC. This encodes CASSEGSVSDWYEQYF.

This clone was observed once. The chain joins TRBV5-4 to TRBJ2-2; possibly TRBD2 for D (6 bases). This CDR3 contains 13 residues. V lost 7 bases, J lost 6 bases, and 13 bases lay in between. Per the germline V gene, CDR1 is SGHNT and CDR2 is YYREEE (reference sequence). The CDR3 is CASGPSDPGELFF. CDR3 coding DNA: TGTGCCAGCGGACCTAGCGACCCCGGGGAGCTGTTTTTT.

The rearrangement links TRBV11-3 to TRBJ2-7, with D perhaps matching TRBD2 (6 bases). The germline V and J ends were trimmed by 3 bases and 0 bases, with 12 bases remaining between them. CDR3 length: 15 residues. Per the germline V gene, CDR1 is SGHNT and CDR2 is YENEEA. Written as DNA, the CDR3 is TGTGCCAGCAGCTTGGAGGGAGGCCCCTCCTACGAGCAGTACTTC. Translation gives CASSLEGGPSYEQYF.

The V gene is TRBV21-1, the J gene TRBJ2-5. TRBV21-1 is classified as a pseudogene. The CDR3 has 11 residues. CDR3 sequence (DNA): TGTGCCAGCAGGACCCAAGAGACCCAGTACTTC. This sequence encodes CASRTQETQYF.

V and J are TRBV10-3 and TRBJ1-6; possible D gene TRBD1, 6 bases. The CDR3 totals 16 residues. The ends were cut back, 3 bases at V and 7 bases at J, with 16 bases in the middle. Germline V CDR1 and CDR2: ENHRY, SYGVKD. CDR3 sequence reads: CAISDSEGVPNSPLHF. CDR3 DNA: TGTGCCATCAGTGATTCAGAGGGGGTCCCAAATTCACCCCTCCACTTT.

The rearrangement uses TRBV30 and TRBJ1-2; D remains ambiguous. The V gene's germline CDR1 is GTSNPN and CDR2 SVGIG (reference sequence). Trimming stripped 2 bases from V and 1 base from J, with 11 bases between. This CDR3 has 14 amino acids. The CDR3 DNA reads as TGTGCCTGGAGTCCACAAACGGATAACTATGGCTACACCTTC. It translates to CAWSPQTDNYGYTF.

The rearrangement joins TRBV29-1 to TRBJ1-2; D may be TRBD1 (6 bases). Germline CDR1 reads SQVTM; CDR2 reads ANQGSEA. CDR3 length: 16 amino acids. Trimming cost V 1 base and J 4 bases, with 19 bases left between them. Written as DNA, the CDR3 is TGCAGCGTTGAAGTTGGGGTGGGCAGGGGTTTCTATGGCTACACCTTC. The encoded protein is CSVEVGVGRGFYGYTF.

This chain links TRBV5-1 with TRBJ2-2; D gene ambiguous. V lost 3 bases and J lost 0, with 12 bases in between. Per germline, CDR1 SGHRS and CDR2 YFSETQ. The CDR3 sequence is 16 residues long. The CDR3 DNA reads TGCGCCAGCAGCTCCCAAGGCAGTTCGAACACCGGGGAGCTGTTTTTT. Its translation is CASSSQGSSNTGELFF.

V gene TRBV19 combines with J gene TRBJ1-5, with 8 bases that match TRBD1. The CDR3 extends over 14 amino acids. CDR1 LNHDA and CDR2 SQIVND come from the germline V gene (reference sequence). The V gene end was trimmed by 7 bases and the J gene end by 7 bases; junction bases not matched to a gene: 9. The CDR3 spells CASTSDRVGQPQHF. CDR3 sequence (DNA): TGTGCCAGTACCTCGGACAGGGTGGGACAGCCCCAGCATTTT.